The clone carrying this T cell receptor beta chain was counted between two and nine times. The method was immunoSEQ multiplex PCR; TCRdb's version includes in-frame clones alone and lacks a portion of them. Of some 1 million clones listed, about 75% were seen once; the top ten hold 1.5%. This specimen belongs to a study of shared clonotypes between healthy human individuals. Study-wide background: Donors, aged 18 to 49, were two women and a few men. Each donor contributed plates that comprised three CD4 naive, three CD4 memory, two CD8 naive and one CD8 memory.

This receptor was taken from a man younger than 35 in good health. The sample comprised memory CD4+ T cells sorted from blood. Indicated subset: CD45RA-negative fraction.

CDR3 region: CAWSLGSPLHF. In nucleotides, the CDR3 is TGTGCCTGGAGTTTGGGTTCACCCCTCCACTTT. The chain joins TRBV30 to TRBJ1-6; no definite D call. Germline V CDR1 and CDR2: GTSNPN, SVGIG (reference sequence). V was clipped by 2 bases and J by 9 bases, with 5 bases between them. The CDR3 runs 11 residues. Looking up the rest from reference TRBV30 and TRBJ1-6 gives the full variable domain: SQTIHQWPATLVQPVGSPLSLECTVEGTSNPNLYWYRQAAGRGLQLLFYSVGIGQISSEVPQNLSASRPQDRQFILSSKKLLLSDSGFYLCAWSLGSPLHFGNGTRLTVT.